These 2 T cell receptor beta chains share one sample of origin, sequenced in a study of blood T cell repertoires in COVID-19. Clones were read by immunoSEQ multiplex PCR, and TCRdb kept only the in-frame ones, dropping some. This sample has 500,000 or so clones, with 87% found just once. Sequencing used PBMCs or T cells enriched from blood (not recorded which). These TCRs come from a woman between 18 and 29 years old who had recovered from COVID-19.

The chain joins TRBV7-8 to TRBJ2-1, with 13 bases matching TRBD2. V lost 5 bases to trimming and J lost 7 bases; unmatched junction nucleotides: 8. Germline V gives CDR1 SGHVS, CDR2 FQNEAQ. The CDR3 has 16 amino acids. The CDR3 region is CASSILTSGGWNEQFF. The DNA of the CDR3 is TGTGCCAGCAGCATCCTGACTAGCGGGGGGTGGAATGAGCAGTTCTTC.

The chain combines TRBV28 with TRBJ2-3; 11 bases are a match to TRBD1. The CDR3 is 12 amino acids. Germline V CDR1 and CDR2: MDHEN, SYDVKM. Trimming at V came to 3 bases and at J to 13 bases, leaving 3 bases not matched to a gene. In nucleotides, the CDR3 is TGTGCCAGCAGTTTCGGGACAGGGGGAGAGTATTTT. This translates into CASSFGTGGEYF. The entire variable domain, with the rest obtained from reference TRBV28 and TRBJ2-3, is as follows: DVKVTQSSRYLVKRTGEKVFLECVQDMDHENMFWYRQDPGLGLRLIYFSYDVKMKEKGDIPEGYSVSREKKERFSLILESASTNQTSMYLCASSFGTGGEYFGPGTRLTVL.